This T cell receptor beta chain was identified during a study of shared clonotypes between healthy human individuals. Overall study: Plates per donor: three CD4 naive, three CD4 memory, two CD8 naive, one CD8 memory.

General study results and limits: Sorted-subset sequencing was shown by rarefaction to be incomplete despite large depth. Naive CD4 clonotype sharing across a handful of donors was about 5.3%.

Selected positively for CCR7 and CD45RO-negative, naive CD8 cells excluded terminally differentiated effector memory CD45RA+ cells. Genomic DNA (from each subset) was split evenly across several immunoSEQ plates. Method: immunoSEQ multiplex PCR; TCRdb's copy keeps in-frame clones and lacks some. The data hold around 2,000,000 clones, with more than 85% observed a single time. As concerns this clone: The antigen is not known.

This TCR came from a man aged 18 to 29 in good health. Some clones in this sample may be carry-over from other donors' samples. The specimen was naive CD8+ T cells from PBMCs.

CDR3 DNA sequence: TGTGCCAGCAGTTTATCGTTTCCAGCTTTCAATCAGCCCCAGCATTTT. This sequence encodes CASSLSFPAFNQPQHF. The rearrangement uses TRBV27 and TRBJ1-5; D remains unclear. V lost 0 bases and J 3 bases, leaving 12 bases between the germline ends. This CDR3 comprises 16 residues. Germline V gives CDR1 MNHEY, CDR2 SMNVEV (reference sequence).